A single sample is the source of the 20 T cell receptor beta chains below, sequenced in a study of response to subunit inactivated influenza vaccine (dated by TCRdb to 2016 to 2019). The library was obtained by RT-PCR. Instrument on record: Illumina HiSeq 2500. TCRdb redid the processing of the public reads, applying fastp at Q25 and MiXCR, and retained in-frame beta chains. Every entry covers one CDR3 protein and lists the most common genes and DNA from its rows. For this sample there are around 520,000 distinct CDR3 sequences; about 25% appear just once. Approximately 2% of the sample rests with the top ten. The sequences come from CD4+ T cells sorted from PBMCs, collected more than 4 days after vaccination. These receptors all stem from a man aged 50-60 years who received an inactivated influenza vaccine. Donor details come from another sample of the same person, matched by shared clones.

The V gene is TRBV5-6, the J gene TRBJ2-3, with TRBD1 identical over 12 bases. CDR1 SGHDT and CDR2 YYEEEE come from the germline V gene. This CDR3 has 15 amino acids. Trimming at V came to 3 bases and at J to 8 bases, leaving 7 bases not matched to a gene. The DNA of the CDR3 is TGTGCCAGCAGCTACAGGGACAGGGGGCTCGGTACGCAGTATTTT. Its protein is CASSYRDRGLGTQYF. Using reference TRBV5-6 and TRBJ2-3 for the parts outside the CDR3, the full variable domain is DAGVTQSPTHLIKTRGQQVTLRCSPKSGHDTVSWYQQALGQGPQFIFQYYEEEERQRGNFPDRFSGHQFPNYSSELNVNALLLGDSALYLCASSYRDRGLGTQYFGPGTRLTVL.

This clonotype was seen a few times. The chain is built from TRBV29-1 and TRBJ1-2; D is unresolved. This CDR3 contains 13 residues. Germline V gives CDR1 SQVTM, CDR2 ANQGSEA. Trimming pared 4 bases from V and 4 bases from J, leaving 13 bases between. Here the CDR3 reads CSVVGVSPYGYTF. Here the CDR3 DNA reads TGCAGCGTTGTCGGTGTCAGCCCCTATGGCTACACCTTC.

This sequence joins TRBV20-1 and TRBJ1-1, with 7 positions matching TRBD1. CDR3 length: 12 amino acids. J was trimmed by 9 bases and V by 4 bases; bases with no gene match: 8. Germline V lookup: CDR1 DFQATT, CDR2 SNEGSKA (reference sequence). The chain's CDR3 is CSATRQGGKAFF. The CDR3 DNA reads TGCAGTGCTACCCGACAGGGAGGTAAAGCTTTCTTT.

This clonotype has a handful of counts. The chain uses TRBV7-6 and TRBJ1-4; D is unclear. CDR1 is SGHVS, CDR2 FNYEAQ, per germline. The CDR3 is made up of 15 amino acids. Trimming left V 4 bases short and J 6 bases short, with 15 bases between. The CDR3 DNA sequence: TGTGCCAGCAGCTCGAAAGGACTGAGGGATGAAAAACTGTTTTTT. The encoded protein is CASSSKGLRDEKLFF. Based on the CDR3 plus reference TRBV7-6 and TRBJ1-4, the full variable domain is GAGVSQSPRYKVTKRGQDVALRCDPISGHVSLYWYRQALGQGPEFLTYFNYEAQQDKSGLPNDRFSAERPEGSISTLTIQRTEQRDSAMYRCASSSKGLRDEKLFFGSGTQLSVL.

The chain links TRBV6-1 to TRBJ2-1; the D gene is possibly TRBD1 (6 bases). The germline V and J ends were trimmed by 10 bases and 2 bases, with 15 bases remaining between them. The CDR3 loop spans 14 amino acids. Germline V gene data show CDR1 as MNHNS and CDR2 as SASEGT. In DNA, the CDR3 is TGTGCCATCACAAATCGGGACACCTACAATGAGCAGTTCTTC. It translates to CAITNRDTYNEQFF.

This clonotype has only a few counts. The chain links TRBV7-2 to TRBJ2-2; 11 bases match TRBD2. The CDR3 contains 17 residues. Germline loops: CDR1 SGHTA, CDR2 FQGNSA. With 5 bases clipped from V and 5 bases from J, the junction kept 10 bases outside the gene matches. In nucleotides, the CDR3 is TGTGCCAGCAGCCAAAGACCTAGCGGGGGGAGAACCGGGGAGCTGTTTTTT. Translation gives CASSQRPSGGRTGELFF.

The J gene is TRBJ2-1, the V gene TRBV7-2, with 12 bases that match TRBD2. Trimming removed 8 bases from V and 2 bases from J; junction bases left unmatched: 7. Per germline, CDR1 SGHTA and CDR2 FQGNSA. The length of the CDR3 is 16 residues. DNA for the CDR3: TGTGCCAGCGCAGCTAGCGGGAGGGCGGCCTACAATGAGCAGTTCTTC. Encoded protein: CASAASGRAAYNEQFF.

J is TRBJ2-3 and V is TRBV6-1; D ambiguous. V was shortened by 2 bases and J by 2 bases, with 8 bases between the two germline ends. The CDR3 contains 14 residues. Germline V gives CDR1 MNHNS, CDR2 SASEGT. The chain's CDR3 is CASSESRPTDTQYF. CDR3 sequence (DNA): TGTGCCAGCAGTGAAAGTAGACCCACAGATACGCAGTATTTT.

The chain is built from TRBV7-2 and TRBJ1-1; D is unresolved. In germline, CDR1 is SGHTA, CDR2 FQGNSA. The CDR3 totals 15 residues. The germline V and J ends were trimmed by 1 base and 0 bases, with 9 bases remaining between them. In nucleotides, the CDR3 is TGTGCCAGCAGCTTAGTAGGCAGTCTGAACACTGAAGCTTTCTTT. Encoded protein: CASSLVGSLNTEAFF. Looking up the rest from reference TRBV7-2 and TRBJ1-1 gives the full variable domain: GAGVSQSPSNKVTEKGKDVELRCDPISGHTALYWYRQSLGQGLEFLIYFQGNSAPDKSGLPSDRFSAERTGGSVSTLTIQRTQQEDSAVYLCASSLVGSLNTEAFFGQGTRLTVV.

In this sample, this clonotype turned up a few times. A read error may explain this, as a much larger clone is one base away. This sequence joins TRBV11-2 and TRBJ2-6; D is ambiguous. The V gene lost 0 bases and the J gene lost 2 bases, with 5 bases spanning the gap. The CDR3 spans 15 residues. Germline CDR1 SGHAT, CDR2 FQNNGV. The CDR3 here is CASSLEGAGANVLTF. CDR3 coding DNA: TGTGCCAGCAGCTTAGAGGGCGCTGGGGCCAACGTCCTGACTTTC. The full variable domain, rest sourced from reference TRBV11-2 and TRBJ2-6, is EAGVAQSPRYKIIEKRQSVAFWCNPISGHATLYWYQQILGQGPKLLIQFQNNGVVDDSQLPKDRFSAERLKGVDSTLKIQPAKLEDSAVYLCASSLEGAGANVLTFGAGSRLTVL.

The CDR3 sequence is CATSGTGGSDSYEQFF. DNA of the CDR3: TGTGCCACCAGTGGGACAGGGGGCTCTGATTCTTATGAGCAGTTCTTC. V usage is TRBV24-1 and J usage is TRBJ2-1; 11 bases are a match to TRBD1. The CDR3 length is 16 residues. V was clipped by 5 bases and J by 8 bases; unmatched bases: 10. Germline V gives CDR1 KGHDR, CDR2 SFDVKD.

The table lists this clonotype with a few counts. This rearrangement joins TRBV5-4 to TRBJ2-6; tentatively, D is TRBD1 (6 bases). Germline V gives CDR1 SGHNT, CDR2 YYREEE (reference sequence). Trimming removed 2 bases at V and 4 bases at J, with 10 bases between. CDR3 size: 15 residues. The CDR3 loop reads CASSLSGDGANVLTF. CDR3 nucleotide sequence: TGTGCCAGCAGCTTATCAGGGGACGGGGCCAACGTCCTGACTTTC. Filled out from reference TRBV5-4 and TRBJ2-6, the complete variable domain reads ETGVTQSPTHLIKTRGQQVTLRCSSQSGHNTVSWYQQALGQGPQFIFQYYREEENGRGNFPPRFSGLQFPNYSSELNVNALELDDSALYLCASSLSGDGANVLTFGAGSRLTVL.

The rearrangement joins TRBV20-1 to TRBJ1-4, with 9 bases fitting TRBD1. In germline, CDR1 is DFQATT, CDR2 SNEGSKA (reference sequence). There are 15 residues in the CDR3. Trimming cost V 0 bases and J 6 bases; bases outside gene matches: 5. The CDR3 DNA reads TGCAGTGCTAGAGATAATGACAGGGGGTATGAAAAACTGTTTTTT. It codes for CSARDNDRGYEKLFF.

The table lists this clonotype with a few counts. The V gene is TRBV9, the J gene TRBJ2-4, with 9 bases that match TRBD1. From germline, CDR1 is SGDLS and CDR2 YYNGEE. Germline trimming cut 4 bases from V and 7 bases from J; bases unmatched to any gene: 6. This CDR3 contains 14 residues. DNA of the CDR3: TGTGCCAGCAGCTGGGACAGGGATGGGAACATTCAGTACTTC. Residues: CASSWDRDGNIQYF. The whole variable domain, remainder taken from reference TRBV9 and TRBJ2-4, is DSGVTQTPKHLITATGQRVTLRCSPRSGDLSVYWYQQSLDQGLQFLIQYYNGEERAKGNILERFSAQQFPDLHSELNLSSLELGDSALYFCASSWDRDGNIQYFGAGTRLSVL.

The CDR3 protein is CSATGTGGMTDTQYF. The CDR3 DNA sequence: TGCAGTGCTACCGGGACAGGGGGTATGACAGATACGCAGTATTTT. The J gene is TRBJ2-3, the V gene TRBV20-1; 11 bases line up with TRBD1. Germline values: CDR1 DFQATT, CDR2 SNEGSKA (reference sequence). The CDR3 is made up of 15 amino acids. Losses at the gene ends were 4 bases for V and 3 bases for J; bases not matched to a gene: 6.

This clonotype has at least ten counts. This sequence joins TRBV4-3 and TRBJ2-5, with D possibly matching TRBD2 (6 bases). Per germline, CDR1 LGHNA and CDR2 YSLEER. V lost 4 bases to trimming and J lost 4 bases, with 16 bases between them. The CDR3 contains 15 residues. This CDR3 is CASSRRGGWGETQYF. The CDR3 nucleotides are TGCGCCAGCAGCCGAAGGGGAGGCTGGGGAGAGACCCAGTACTTC.

This clonotype was seen a handful of times. V and J are TRBV12-3 or TRBV12-4 and TRBJ1-3; no clear D. V lost 5 bases and J lost 0, with 11 bases in between. This CDR3 is built from 15 residues. CDR3 amino acids: CASSAIGHSGNTIYF. DNA for the CDR3: TGTGCCAGCAGTGCCATTGGGCACTCTGGAAACACCATATATTTT.

The chain combines TRBV10-3 with TRBJ2-1; 9 bases are shared with TRBD2. The junction had 6 bases not matched to a gene; V was cut back by 8 bases and J by 7 bases. The length of the CDR3 is 13 residues. Germline V CDR1 and CDR2: ENHRY, SYGVKD. Here the CDR3 DNA reads TGTGCCATCGCTAGCGGGATCGGGAATGAGCAGTTCTTC. It encodes CAIASGIGNEQFF.

The chain has TRBV11-2 and TRBJ2-3; 16 nucleotides match TRBD2. In germline, CDR1 is SGHAT, CDR2 FQNNGV. The V and J ends lost 0 bases and 9 bases, in that order; junction bases with no gene match: 6. The CDR3 consists of 17 residues. DNA of the CDR3: TGTGCCAGCAGCTTAGAGGGGACTAGCGGGGGGGCGAGCACGCAGTATTTT. Amino acid sequence: CASSLEGTSGGASTQYF.

CDR3 in DNA: TGTGCCAGCAGCCTCTGGACAGGGAGCGAGAACACTGAAGCTTTCTTT. Its protein is CASSLWTGSENTEAFF. The chain carries TRBV7-2 and TRBJ1-1; 8 bases map to TRBD1. Germline CDR1 SGHTA, CDR2 FQGNSA. The V segment lost 5 bases and the J segment 1 base; nucleotides outside the gene matches: 9. This CDR3 comprises 16 residues.